These 25 T cell receptor beta chains were all obtained from the same sample, sequenced in a study of blood T cells in healthy people across ages (dated by TCRdb to between 2015 and 2017). Libraries were made using 5' RACE. For sequencing, an Illumina HiSeq 2500 was employed. A second PCR of about 6 to 11 cycles was performed with a sample-barcoded 5' primer and a J-beta primer mix. TCRdb cleaned the public reads at Q25 with fastp, built clones with MiXCR and kept in-frame beta chains. A single entry per CDR3 protein holds the most common genes and DNA from its merged rows. The sample contains 600,000 to 650,000 distinct CDR3 sequences, 58% of them found a single time. The ten largest account for roughly 34% of the sample. Sequencing used blood. The receptors come from a man aged 60 to 69 in good health.

The chain is built from TRBV28 and TRBJ1-4, with D possibly being TRBD1 (5 bases). The V and J ends lost 4 bases and 8 bases respectively, with 17 bases between them. Germline V gene data show CDR1 as MDHEN and CDR2 as SYDVKM. This CDR3 contains 15 residues. The CDR3 loop reads CASSSVHRRPEKLFF. The DNA of the CDR3 is TGTGCCAGCAGTTCCGTTCACAGGCGTCCGGAAAAACTGTTTTTT.

The rearrangement links TRBV18 to TRBJ2-3; 7 bases fit TRBD2. V shed 0 bases, J shed 2 bases, and the junction held 2 bases outside the gene matches. Germline CDR1 reads KGHSH; CDR2 reads LQKENI. This CDR3 has 15 residues. The CDR3 here is CASSPPGTNTDTQYF. In DNA form, the CDR3 reads TGTGCCAGCTCACCACCCGGGACTAACACAGATACGCAGTATTTT.

This clonotype was seen a few times. This chain connects TRBV3-1 to TRBJ2-6; D might be TRBD1 (6 bases). The germline V gene encodes CDR1 LGHDT and CDR2 YNNKEL (reference sequence). This CDR3 has 17 amino acids. The germline V and J ends were trimmed by 2 bases and 1 base, with 12 bases remaining between them. The CDR3 protein is CASSQTQGRSGANVLTF. DNA of the CDR3: TGTGCCAGCAGCCAAACACAGGGAAGGTCTGGGGCCAACGTCCTGACTTTC. The whole variable domain, remainder taken from reference TRBV3-1 and TRBJ2-6, is DTAVSQTPKYLVTQMGNDKSIKCEQNLGHDTMYWYKQDSKKFLKIMFSYNNKELIINETVPNRFSPKSPDKAHLNLHINSLELGDSAVYFCASSQTQGRSGANVLTFGAGSRLTVL.

The chain has TRBV12-3 or TRBV12-4 and TRBJ1-6; D uncertain. The V end lost 2 bases, the J end lost 8 bases, and 10 bases lay between the germline ends. This CDR3 contains 14 residues. The CDR3 DNA follows: TGTGCCAGCAGTTTATTCAGCGGGGATTCACCCCTCCACTTT. Protein product: CASSLFSGDSPLHF.

The chain employs TRBV27 and TRBJ1-2; 10 positions match TRBD1. V shed 1 base, J shed 3 bases, and the junction held 2 bases outside the gene matches. CDR3 length: 15 amino acids. Germline V gene data show CDR1 as MNHEY and CDR2 as SMNVEV (reference sequence). Here the CDR3 reads CASSLLGQGYYGYTF. The CDR3 DNA reads TGTGCCAGCAGTTTATTGGGACAGGGGTACTATGGCTACACCTTC.

The V call is TRBV28, the J call TRBJ2-7; the D gene is possibly TRBD2 (5 bases). V lost 8 bases, J lost 3 bases, and 14 bases lay in between. This CDR3 is built from 13 residues. The germline V gene has CDR1 MDHEN and CDR2 SYDVKM. The CDR3 nucleotides are TGTGCCAGCGGAGGTCCGGTGGGCTACGAGCAGTACTTC. It yields the protein CASGGPVGYEQYF.

The table lists this clonotype with a few counts. V usage is TRBV5-1 and J usage is TRBJ2-5; D is ambiguous. CDR3 size: 16 residues. The V gene's germline CDR1 is SGHRS and CDR2 YFSETQ. Trimming removed 0 bases at V and 5 bases at J, with 17 bases between. The CDR3 DNA follows: TGCGCCAGCAGCTTGGCTGGCCGGGTTAGCTGGGAGACCCAGTACTTC. Translating gives CASSLAGRVSWETQYF.

A few counts support this clonotype. This sequence joins TRBV5-1 and TRBJ2-1; 7 nucleotides align to TRBD1. Germline V CDR1 and CDR2: SGHRS, YFSETQ. The ends lost 4 bases at V and 7 bases at J; junction bases unmatched: 8. The CDR3 has 14 amino acids. CDR3 protein: CASSPLTGENEQFF. CDR3 in DNA: TGCGCCAGCAGCCCATTAACAGGGGAAAATGAGCAGTTCTTC.

V gene TRBV13 combines with J gene TRBJ2-4; D gene ambiguous. Near its end, the DNA agrees better with TRBJ2-7, so the J call may be wrong. The CDR3 totals 14 residues. The germline gives CDR1 PRHDT, CDR2 FYEKMQ (reference sequence). The CDR3 DNA reads as TGTGCCAGCAGCCCCCCATTGACGGCGTACGAGCAGTACTTC. Amino acids: CASSPPLTAYEQYF.

This clonotype was observed a few times. The rearrangement uses TRBV7-9 and TRBJ2-7; 8 nucleotides agree with TRBD2. The germline gives CDR1 SEHNR, CDR2 FQNEAQ (reference sequence). V lost 1 base, J lost 0 bases, and 8 bases stayed unmatched. This CDR3 contains 17 residues. The CDR3 reads CASSLDFGGGLSYEQYF. CDR3 in DNA: TGTGCCAGCAGCTTAGATTTCGGCGGGGGGCTCTCCTACGAGCAGTACTTC. Full variable domain (rest looked up from reference TRBV7-9 and TRBJ2-7): DTGVSQNPRHKITKRGQNVTFRCDPISEHNRLYWYRQTLGQGPEFLTYFQNEAQLEKSRLLSDRFSAERPKGSFSTLEIQRTEQGDSAMYLCASSLDFGGGLSYEQYFGPGTRLTVT.

J is TRBJ2-3 and V is TRBV2; 11 bases agree with TRBD1. The ends lost 6 bases at V and 8 bases at J; junction bases unmatched: 7. The CDR3 consists of 14 residues. Germline CDR1 reads SNHLY; CDR2 reads FYNNEI. The CDR3 bases are TGTGCCAGCAGGGGGGGGACAGGGGGTATTACGCAGTATTTT. It is translated as CASRGGTGGITQYF. Variable domain in full (rest from reference TRBV2 and TRBJ2-3): EPEVTQTPSHQVTQMGQEVILRCVPISNHLYFYWYRQILGQKVEFLVSFYNNEISEKSEIFDDQFSVERPDGSNFTLKIRSTKLEDSAMYFCASRGGTGGITQYFGPGTRLTVL.

The rearrangement joins TRBV2 to TRBJ1-1; 7 bases are shared with TRBD1. The CDR3 totals 18 residues. The V gene's germline CDR1 is SNHLY and CDR2 FYNNEI. The V segment lost 8 bases and the J segment 7 bases; nucleotides outside the gene matches: 25. The DNA for the CDR3 is TGTGCCAGCCAGTATTGGCGATCCACGGGACAGTTAACCTATGAAGCTTTCTTT. Its translation is CASQYWRSTGQLTYEAFF.

The J gene is TRBJ1-1, the V gene TRBV29-1; D might be TRBD1 (5 bases). The length of the CDR3 is 15 residues. V lost 1 base, J lost 1 base, and 13 bases lay in between. Germline V gene sequence: CDR1 SQVTM, CDR2 ANQGSEA. The CDR3 region is CSVEGGARGNTEAFF. The CDR3 bases are TGCAGCGTTGAAGGGGGCGCCAGAGGGAACACTGAAGCTTTCTTT.

This clonotype came up a few times. In DNA, the CDR3 is TGCGCCAGCAGCAAGACAGGGGTTGACTCTGGGGCCAACGTCCTGACTTTC. This sequence encodes CASSKTGVDSGANVLTF. The chain combines TRBV5-1 with TRBJ2-6; 8 bases match TRBD1. The ends lost 4 bases at V and 0 bases at J; junction bases unmatched: 6. The germline CDR1 and CDR2 sequences are SGHRS and YFSETQ. This CDR3 is 17 amino acids long.

There are a few counts of this clonotype. The J gene is TRBJ2-5, the V gene TRBV19; TRBD2 aligns across 7 bases. This CDR3 has 16 amino acids. Germline V gene sequence: CDR1 LNHDA, CDR2 SQIVND (reference sequence). V was pared by 2 bases and J by 0 bases, with 6 bases of the junction left unmatched. The CDR3 coding sequence is TGTGCCAGTAGTATACGGCGCGGGGGTTACCAAGAGACCCAGTACTTC. Translating it yields CASSIRRGGYQETQYF.

V gene TRBV7-2 combines with J gene TRBJ1-4, with TRBD1 identical over 7 bases. CDR1 and CDR2 (germline): SGHTA, FQGNSA. The V segment lost 5 bases and the J segment 3 bases; nucleotides outside the gene matches: 9. CDR3 size: 16 residues. CDR3 sequence: CASSHGTVEANEKLFF. CDR3 DNA sequence: TGTGCCAGCAGCCACGGGACAGTGGAGGCTAATGAAAAACTGTTTTTT.

This clonotype has a count of ten or more. V is TRBV4-1 and J is TRBJ2-1, with 11 nucleotides matching TRBD1. The CDR3 extends over 18 amino acids. Germline assignment: CDR1 MGHRA and CDR2 YSYEKL. V lost 4 bases and J lost 7; bases outside the gene matches: 15. CDR3 loop: CASSPGGQGAVGRNEQFF. CDR3 coding DNA: TGCGCCAGCAGCCCAGGAGGACAGGGGGCAGTTGGAAGGAATGAGCAGTTCTTC.

This clonotype was counted a single time. The V call is TRBV27, the J call TRBJ2-7; D may be TRBD1 (6 bases). Germline values: CDR1 MNHEY, CDR2 SMNVEV (reference sequence). This CDR3 comprises 12 residues. V was clipped by 7 bases and J by 6 bases, with 13 bases between them. The CDR3 here is CASKGQTGEQYF. Here the CDR3 DNA reads TGTGCCAGCAAAGGACAGACAGGCGAGCAGTACTTC.

This chain links TRBV29-1 with TRBJ2-5; D possibly uses TRBD1 or TRBD2 (7 bases each). The V gene's germline CDR1 is SQVTM and CDR2 ANQGSEA. The CDR3 extends over 13 amino acids. Trimming took 4 bases from V and 4 from J, leaving 13 bases between them. In DNA form, the CDR3 reads TGCAGCGTTGCACCAGGGGGGGGAGAGACCCAGTACTTC. Translated: CSVAPGGGETQYF.

This clonotype was detected only a few times. This rearrangement joins TRBV29-1 to TRBJ2-5; possibly TRBD2 for D (5 bases). The germline gives CDR1 SQVTM, CDR2 ANQGSEA. There are 12 residues in the CDR3. Deletions cut 5 bases from V and 4 bases from J, with 11 bases between. CDR3 DNA sequence: TGCAGCGTTTGGGCACTAGGAGAGACCCAGTACTTC. The encoded protein is CSVWALGETQYF.

This rearrangement joins TRBV5-1 to TRBJ1-1, with D tentatively TRBD1 (5 bases). Trimming pared 0 bases from V and 5 bases from J, leaving 14 bases between. The CDR3 extends over 15 amino acids. The V gene's germline CDR1 is SGHRS and CDR2 YFSETQ. This CDR3 is CASSLGFVGETEAFF. The CDR3 DNA reads TGCGCCAGCAGCTTGGGGTTTGTGGGGGAAACTGAAGCTTTCTTT.

At least ten counts were recorded for this clonotype. The CDR3 loop reads CSVELTQETQYF. In nucleotides, the CDR3 is TGCAGCGTTGAGCTGACACAAGAGACCCAGTACTTC. The J gene is TRBJ2-5, the V gene TRBV29-1; D uncertain. The CDR3 totals 12 residues. Looked up from germline, CDR1 is SQVTM and CDR2 is ANQGSEA. V lost 3 bases to trimming and J lost 2 bases, with 7 bases between them.

The CDR3 DNA follows: TGCGCCAGCAGCAGGCGTTGGGGACTTGCAACTAATGAAAAACTGTTTTTT. Encoded protein: CASSRRWGLATNEKLFF. The chain recombines TRBV4-1 with TRBJ1-4; D may be TRBD1 (5 bases). The length of the CDR3 is 17 residues. V lost 5 bases to trimming and J lost 0 bases, with 16 bases between them. CDR1 is MGHRA, CDR2 YSYEKL, per germline.

As regards this clonotype: At one end, the junction sequence differs from germline, possibly due to a read error. The chain uses TRBV20-1 and TRBJ1-4, with D possibly matching TRBD1 (6 bases). Germline CDR1 reads DFQATT; CDR2 reads SNEGSKA (reference sequence). CDR3 length equals 15 residues. CDR3 in DNA: TGCAGTGCTAAACAGGGTGCCGAGGGGTATGAAGAACTGTTTTTT. Translated, it gives CSAKQGAEGYEELFF.

The table lists this clonotype with a few counts. The chain joins TRBV7-2 to TRBJ2-7, with D perhaps being TRBD1 or TRBD2 (5 bases each). The V end was cut by 6 bases, the J end by 2 bases, with 14 bases between. CDR1 and CDR2 (germline): SGHTA, FQGNSA. There are 14 residues in the CDR3. The CDR3 DNA is TGTGCCAGCAGGCCAGCCGGGACGACCTACGAGCAGTACTTC. As protein: CASRPAGTTYEQYF.